Below, one TCR beta chain is given with its context. The data originate from a study of blood T cell repertoires in COVID-19. About the study: Italy, Spain and the United States were the sources of the convalescent and acute COVID-19 samples. T cells, B-cell-depleted T cells, or PBMCs provided the cDNA or gDNA that served as material.

As handled by the study authors: The authors estimated nucleated cell counts from reference gene primer amplification. Generated by immunoSEQ multiplex PCR, the TCRdb table keeps only in-frame clones and is missing some. V, J and clone size were drawn from that table, and D and trimming were deduced from the DNA. The sample contains roughly 700,000 clones, around 90% of which appear only once. V lost 9 bases, J lost 5 bases, and 20 bases lay in between. CDR1 is LNHDA, CDR2 SQIVND, per germline (reference sequence). There are 16 residues in the CDR3. This chain uses TRBV19 with TRBJ1-6, with TRBD1 as a possible D gene (6 bases). Material for sequencing was peripheral blood. This receptor was identified in a woman aged 18-30 years with acute or convalescent COVID-19. CDR3 sequence (DNA): TGTGCCAGACTACAGGGAGTTGGTAATGATAATTCACCCCTCCACTTT. This gives the protein CARLQGVGNDNSPLHF.